Here is one T cell receptor (beta chain) with its context. The data are from a study of blood T cell repertoires in COVID-19. Study overall: COVID-19 samples from acute and convalescent phases originated in the United States, Italy and Spain. T cells, B-cell-depleted T cells, or PBMCs supplied cDNA or gDNA.

Per the original methods: Estimation of nucleated cell counts was performed using reference gene primer amplification. TCRdb's copy holds only in-frame clones and misses some; the assay was immunoSEQ multiplex PCR. V and J calls and clone size are copied from that table; D and trimming were computed from the DNA. The sample holds 95,000 to 150,000 clones; around 80% are singletons and the top ten take 3.8%. The sequenced material came from peripheral blood. This TCR was recovered from a woman aged 50 to 65 with acute or convalescent COVID-19.

As DNA, the CDR3 is TGTGCCAGCAGCGTAGCTTTAAAGAACACTGAAGCTTTCTTT. This codes for CASSVALKNTEAFF. This chain links TRBV9 with TRBJ1-1; no definite D call. V was shortened by 0 bases and J by 1 base, with 7 bases between the two germline ends. This CDR3 is 14 amino acids long. In germline, CDR1 is SGDLS, CDR2 YYNGEE.